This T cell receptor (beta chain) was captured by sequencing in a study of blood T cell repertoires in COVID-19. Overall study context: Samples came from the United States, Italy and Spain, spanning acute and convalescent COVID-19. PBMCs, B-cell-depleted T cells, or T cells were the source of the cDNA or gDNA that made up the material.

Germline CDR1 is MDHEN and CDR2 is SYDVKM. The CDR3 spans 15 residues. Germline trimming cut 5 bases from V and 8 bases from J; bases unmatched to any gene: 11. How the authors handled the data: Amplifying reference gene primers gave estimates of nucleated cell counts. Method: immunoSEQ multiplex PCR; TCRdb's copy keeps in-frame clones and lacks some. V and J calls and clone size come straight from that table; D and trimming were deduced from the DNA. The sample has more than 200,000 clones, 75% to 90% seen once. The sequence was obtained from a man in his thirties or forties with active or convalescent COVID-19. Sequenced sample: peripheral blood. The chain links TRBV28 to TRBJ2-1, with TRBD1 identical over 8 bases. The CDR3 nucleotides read TGTGCCAGCAGTCCGACAGGGGCATTACGCCATGAGCAGTTCTTC. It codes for CASSPTGALRHEQFF.